Sequencing of this TCR beta chain was carried out in a study of cytotoxic CD8 clonotypes in ibrutinib-treated CLL. Profiling relied on immunoSEQ multiplex PCR, and the TCRdb table lists in-frame clones only, not all of them. The profile covers tens of thousands of clones, with around 84% appearing a single time and under 8.5% taken by the ten largest. Germline lookup yields CDR1 SGHRS and CDR2 YFSETQ. This CDR3 is 16 amino acids long. Trimming took off 4 bases at V and 5 bases at J, with 18 bases between the two ends. The TCR comes from a human donor with chronic lymphocytic leukemia. The sample consisted of PBMCs, taken at disease progression, from a patient treated with ibrutinib. The V and J genes are TRBV5-1 and TRBJ1-4; D perhaps matches TRBD1 (6 bases). CDR3 loop: CASSAGQATTNEKLFF. CDR3 in DNA: TGCGCCAGCAGCGCGGGACAAGCAACTACGAATGAAAAACTGTTTTTT.